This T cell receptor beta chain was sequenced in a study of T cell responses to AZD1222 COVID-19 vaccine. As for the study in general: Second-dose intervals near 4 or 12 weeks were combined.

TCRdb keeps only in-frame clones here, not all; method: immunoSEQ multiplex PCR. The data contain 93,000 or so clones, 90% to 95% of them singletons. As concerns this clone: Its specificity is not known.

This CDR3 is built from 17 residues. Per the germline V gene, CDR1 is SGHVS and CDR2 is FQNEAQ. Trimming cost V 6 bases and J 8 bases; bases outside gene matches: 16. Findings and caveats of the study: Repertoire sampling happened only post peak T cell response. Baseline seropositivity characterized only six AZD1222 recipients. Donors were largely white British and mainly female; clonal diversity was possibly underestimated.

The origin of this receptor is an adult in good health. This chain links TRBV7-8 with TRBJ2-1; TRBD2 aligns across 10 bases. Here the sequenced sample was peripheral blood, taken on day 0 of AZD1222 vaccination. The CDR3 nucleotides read TGTGCCAGCAGGGGAGTCCCGGGACTAGCGACTTTGGATGAGCAGTTCTTC. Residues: CASRGVPGLATLDEQFF. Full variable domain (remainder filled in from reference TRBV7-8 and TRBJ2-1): GAGVSQSPRYKVAKRGQDVALRCDPISGHVSLFWYQQALGQGPEFLTYFQNEAQLDKSGLPSDRFFAERPEGSVSTLKIQRTQQEDSAVYLCASRGVPGLATLDEQFFGPGTRLTVL.